The T cell receptor (beta chain) under discussion was sequenced for a study of molecular identifiers for immune sequencing clone quantification. This CDR3 is built from 14 residues. From germline, CDR1 is LGHNA and CDR2 YSLEER. For this clonotype: This may be a read error: a much more frequent sequence differs by one nucleotide.

Each CDR3 protein gets one entry after TCRdb re-called the PCR reads with MiXCR. The table includes some 680,000 distinct CDR3 sequences, around 25% detected once. This chain joins TRBV4-3 and TRBJ2-1; D ambiguous. The material sequenced was naive CD8+ T cells from blood, with Jurkat cell RNA spiked in. The subset was: FACS-sorted CD8+CD4-CCR7+CD45RA+ naive T cells. This TCR was sampled from a human donor in good health. Some libraries in this study had Jurkat cell RNA spiked in. CDR3 DNA: TGCGCCAGCAGCCAAGATACCGCGGTTACTGAGCGGTTCTTC. Translated, it gives CASSQDTAVTERFF.